There are a few counts of the clone carrying this T cell receptor (beta chain). TCRdb itself ran the 5' RACE reads through MiXCR, one entry per CDR3 protein. The sample shows more than 100,000 distinct CDR3 sequences, over 15% of them seen only once. The sample comes from a study of T-cell memory formation after mild COVID-19. With 0 bases clipped from V and 4 bases from J, the junction kept 10 bases outside the gene matches. The CDR3 has 18 residues. Germline V gene lookup returns CDR1 LGHNA and CDR2 YNFKEQ. Sample: PBMCs or a T cell subset sorted from them (not recorded which). The chain couples TRBV4-2 to TRBJ2-1; TRBD1 matches 9 bases. The sequence was obtained from a man in his late teens or twenties who had mild COVID-19 (a few samples of this study predate the infection). Cell type and time point are not known. CDR3 residues: CASSQDGRRDREYNEQFF. DNA of the CDR3: TGTGCCAGCAGCCAAGATGGTCGTCGGGACAGGGAGTACAATGAGCAGTTCTTC.